This T cell receptor (beta chain) was observed in a study of blood T cells in healthy people across ages. Overall study context: Template switching retrieved approximately one barcoded beta molecule for each two T cells.

In its sample, this clonotype was seen many times. The antigen is not known. Germline assignment: CDR1 MGHRA and CDR2 YSYEKL. The V gene lost 3 bases and the J gene lost 1 base, with 15 bases spanning the gap. The CDR3 sequence is 16 residues long. Together with a sample-barcoded 5' primer, a J-beta primer mix was included in a second PCR lasting roughly 6 to 12 cycles. TCRdb reanalysed the 5' RACE reads using MiXCR and keeps one entry per CDR3 protein. Of approximately 900,000 distinct CDR3 sequences detected, around 48% appear once; the ten largest clones hold about an eighth. Notes on the study in general: The recorded TCR beta diversity per million T cells decreased in a roughly linear manner with age. The study found TCR beta diversity correlated strongly with naive T cell percentage.

The source is a man aged 30-40 years in good health. Input material: blood. The J gene is TRBJ2-5, the V gene TRBV4-1; D gene uncertain. In DNA form, the CDR3 reads TGCGCCAGCAGCCAGATCAAGTTGAGTGGCCAAGAGACCCAGTACTTC. Translation gives CASSQIKLSGQETQYF.